The TCR beta chain described here comes from a study of blood T cell repertoires in COVID-19. Recovered status in Cohort 3 required two negative PCRs, clearance, or symptom resolution. Assay: immunoSEQ multiplex PCR; the TCRdb copy retains only in-frame clones and omits some. The sample includes under 200,000 clones, around nine tenths of them seen just once. This receptor was identified in a woman in her fifties or sixties who had recovered from COVID-19. Specimen: PBMCs or T cells enriched from blood (not recorded which).

CDR3 region: CASSSDTEAFF. The CDR3, as DNA: TGTGCCAGCAGCTCGGACACTGAAGCTTTCTTT. The chain carries TRBV7-6 and TRBJ1-1; D gene uncertain. This CDR3 contains 11 residues. In germline, CDR1 is SGHVS, CDR2 FNYEAQ. The ends were cut back, 4 bases at V and 3 bases at J, with 3 bases in the middle.